This TCR beta chain was identified in a study of blood T cell repertoires in COVID-19. The CDR3 has 13 amino acids. CDR1 LNHNV and CDR2 YYDKDF come from the germline V gene (reference sequence). The ends were cut back, 6 bases at V and 4 bases at J, with 13 bases in the middle. In the original processing: Reference gene primer amplification in the assay estimated nucleated cell counts. Repertoires were generated with immunoSEQ multiplex PCR, while TCRdb's copy carries only in-frame clones and drops some. From that table come the V and J calls and clone size; the DNA was used to work out D and trimming. The sample has some 46,000 clones; 80% to 90% are singletons.

The V and J genes are TRBV15 and TRBJ2-7; maybe TRBD2 (5 bases). The receptor's source is a woman over 75 with COVID-19, enrolled during active disease. Source material: peripheral blood. The DNA of the CDR3 is TGTGCCACCAGAACCCGAGGGCGGTACGAGCAGTACTTC. This sequence encodes CATRTRGRYEQYF.